Sequencing of this T cell receptor (beta chain) was carried out in a study of OX40 agonist ivuxolimab in advanced cancers. Study results and limitations: CD4+ and CD8+ T cells in blood underwent clonal expansion by week 6 at 0.1 to 3.0 mg/kg.

This clone came up once. Its antigen is not identified. Clones were read by immunoSEQ multiplex PCR, and TCRdb kept only the in-frame ones, dropping some. The sample carries approximately 69,000 clones, roughly 93% recorded once. This sample comprised CD4+ or CD8+ T cells sorted from blood, obtained in a trial of the OX40 agonist ivuxolimab. The receptor was derived from an adult with an advanced solid tumor such as melanoma, head and neck, liver or kidney cancer.

The CDR3 DNA reads as TGCGCCAGCAGTCTACAGGGGGGAACTGAAGCTTTCTTT. Its translation: CASSLQGGTEAFF. The genes are TRBV5-1 and TRBJ1-1, with 8 nucleotides matching TRBD1. Germline V gives CDR1 SGHRS, CDR2 YFSETQ. The CDR3 loop spans 13 amino acids. The V segment lost 5 bases and the J segment 5 bases; nucleotides outside the gene matches: 5.